This entry lists 8 T cell receptor beta chains sequenced from one sample in a study of CD4 T cells in relation to SARS-CoV-2 and coronaviruses. Method: immunoSEQ multiplex PCR; TCRdb's copy keeps in-frame clones and lacks some. Among 35,000 to 40,000 clones, 70% to 90% were seen once, and the ten largest hold around 3.3%. Sequencing was performed on memory CD4+ T cells from PBMCs. The source of these receptors is an adult with COVID-19.

V is TRBV7-8 and J is TRBJ1-1, with TRBD1 as a possible D gene (5 bases). This CDR3 is built from 14 residues. Germline V gene lookup returns CDR1 SGHVS and CDR2 FQNEAQ. V was clipped by 5 bases and J by 0 bases, with 10 bases between them. The CDR3 is CASSGQIMNTEAFF. The CDR3 DNA sequence: TGTGCCAGCAGCGGACAAATCATGAACACTGAAGCTTTCTTT.

The chain has TRBV18 and TRBJ2-5, with TRBD2 matching over 9 bases. J lost 3 bases, V lost 4 bases, and 6 bases had no gene match. The CDR3 spans 15 residues. Per germline, CDR1 KGHSH and CDR2 LQKENI. CDR3 region: CASSQSTSGEETQYF. The CDR3 coding sequence is TGTGCCAGCTCACAGTCGACTAGCGGAGAAGAGACCCAGTACTTC.

The CDR3 DNA is TGTGCCAGTAGCTCTACCGGGAGGGCAGATACGCAGTATTTT. This codes for CASSSTGRADTQYF. The chain employs TRBV19 and TRBJ2-3; TRBD2 matches at 8 bases. Germline CDR1 is LNHDA and CDR2 is SQIVND (reference sequence). V gave up 6 bases and J gave up 4 bases; unmatched junction bases: 6. This CDR3 contains 14 residues.

The chain joins TRBV19 to TRBJ2-2, with 10 bases that match TRBD2. In germline, CDR1 is LNHDA, CDR2 SQIVND (reference sequence). The CDR3 spans 17 residues. V was clipped by 4 bases and J by 7 bases; unmatched bases: 12. CDR3 in amino acids: CASSTPRLAGEGGELFF. The CDR3, as DNA: TGTGCCAGTAGTACCCCGCGTCTAGCGGGAGAAGGCGGGGAGCTGTTTTTT. The full variable domain, with the rest looked up from reference TRBV19 and TRBJ2-2, is DGGITQSPKYLFRKEGQNVTLSCEQNLNHDAMYWYRQDPGQGLRLIYYSQIVNDFQKGDIAEGYSVSREKKESFPLTVTSAQKNPTAFYLCASSTPRLAGEGGELFFGEGSRLTVL.

This clone has only one observation. The chain recombines TRBV7-8 with TRBJ1-4, with 8 positions matching TRBD1. There are 15 residues in the CDR3. The V gene's germline CDR1 is SGHVS and CDR2 FQNEAQ. J gave up 7 bases and V 3 bases, and 7 bases lay outside the gene matches. CDR3 coding DNA: TGTGCCAGCAGCTTGCAGGGGGCGCGAGGTGAAAAACTGTTTTTT. Its translation: CASSLQGARGEKLFF.

In this sample, this clone turned up a few times. The rearrangement joins TRBV2 to TRBJ1-5; possibly TRBD1 for D (6 bases). Germline assignment: CDR1 SNHLY and CDR2 FYNNEI. The CDR3 contains 15 residues. Trimming took 6 bases from V and 2 from J, leaving 14 bases between them. The CDR3 region is CASRRTAVGNQPQHF. The CDR3 coding sequence is TGTGCCAGCAGGAGGACAGCAGTTGGCAATCAGCCCCAGCATTTT.

As concerns this clone: This specimen includes other DNA sequences encoding the same CDR3. The chain carries TRBV7-3 and TRBJ2-1; 12 nucleotides line up with TRBD2. The germline V gene encodes CDR1 SGHTA and CDR2 FQGTGA. Trimming removed 1 base from V and 5 bases from J; junction bases left unmatched: 6. This CDR3 comprises 17 residues. CDR3 in amino acids: CASSLKSGLAGNNEQFF. The CDR3 coding sequence is TGTGCCAGCAGCTTAAAAAGTGGACTAGCGGGGAACAATGAGCAGTTCTTC.

This clone was observed a handful of times. The genes are TRBV5-1 and TRBJ2-2; D ambiguous. Looked up from germline, CDR1 is SGHRS and CDR2 is YFSETQ. Trimming cost V 6 bases and J 2 bases, with 17 bases left between them. The CDR3 is 16 residues long. CDR3 DNA sequence: TGCGCCAGCACCCTCACAGTGGGCAGTAACACCGGGGAGCTGTTTTTT. Translated, it gives CASTLTVGSNTGELFF.